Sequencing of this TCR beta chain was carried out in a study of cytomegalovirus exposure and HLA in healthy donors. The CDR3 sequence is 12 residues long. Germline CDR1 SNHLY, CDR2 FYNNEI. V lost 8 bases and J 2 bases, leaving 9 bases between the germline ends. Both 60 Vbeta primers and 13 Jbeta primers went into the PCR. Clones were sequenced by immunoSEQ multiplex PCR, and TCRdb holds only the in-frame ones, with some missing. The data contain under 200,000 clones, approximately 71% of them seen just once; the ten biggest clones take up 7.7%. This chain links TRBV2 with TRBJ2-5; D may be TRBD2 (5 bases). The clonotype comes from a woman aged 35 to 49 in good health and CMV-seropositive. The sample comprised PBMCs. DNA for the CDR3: TGTGCCAGCGGACTCGTGCAAGAGACCCAGTACTTC. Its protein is CASGLVQETQYF.